These T cell receptor beta chains were read from a single sample in a study of T cell repertoires in cytomegalovirus infection. TCRdb fed the reads into MiXCR, producing one record per CDR3 protein. The repertoire has 250,000 to 300,000 distinct CDR3 sequences, roughly 25% of them found once; the top ten carry approximately 15%. The sequencing sample was made of PBMCs. These receptors were obtained from a human donor in good health (CMV status not recorded). Some clones in this sample may be carry-over from other donors' samples. Each CDR3 is given with its conserved first and last residue. D genes are given only for firm matches. Clone size is stated in some rows and not others, as once, few, many or a class when expanded.

>many|TRBJ2-1|TRBD2|TRBV7-2
TGTGCCAGCAGCGGTAGCGGGACGCTTGCGAATGAGCAGTTCTTC
CASSGSGTLANEQFF
>many|TRBJ2-5|NA|TRBV7-2
TGTGCCAGCAGCTTTAGGTCGGAGACCCAGTACTTC
CASSFRSETQYF
>few|TRBJ1-2|NA|TRBV18
TGTGCCAGCTCACCAAGGAGTTCTGGGGACCATGGCTACACCTTC
CASSPRSSGDHGYTF
>many|TRBJ2-1|NA|TRBV4-3
TGCGCCAGCAGCCAAGATCCTAAGGGTCTCTCCTACAATGAGCAGTTCTTC
CASSQDPKGLSYNEQFF
>NA|TRBJ1-6|TRBD1|TRBV28
TGTGCCAGCAGTTCGCTACACCCGGGACAGAATTCACCCCTCCACTTT
CASSSLHPGQNSPLHF
>NA|TRBJ1-3|TRBD1|TRBV14
TGTGCCAGCAGCCAAGATCTATACTGGACAGGGGCTTACGGAGCTGGAAACACCATATATTTT
CASSQDLYWTGAYGAGNTIYF
>NA|TRBJ2-3|TRBD2|TRBV20-1
TGCAGTGCTAGAGTTACTAGCGGGGGCTACAGCACAGATACGCAGTATTTT
CSARVTSGGYSTDTQYF
>few|TRBJ1-6|TRBD1|TRBV5-1
TGCGCCAGCAGCACCGACAGGGGAGATTCACCCCTCCACTTT
CASSTDRGDSPLHF
>NA|TRBJ2-1|TRBD2|TRBV7-2
TGTGCCAGCAGCTTTGTGGGACTAGCGGGACTCGTCGCCAATGAGCAGTTCTTC
CASSFVGLAGLVANEQFF
>few|TRBJ2-1|TRBD2|TRBV6-2/TRBV6-3
TGTGCCAGCATTAAGGGGCTAGCGGGTTACAATGAGCAGTTCTTC
CASIKGLAGYNEQFF
>NA|TRBJ1-1|NA|TRBV7-9
TGTGCCAGCAGCTTAAAGGGGGAGACTGAAGCTTTCTTT
CASSLKGETEAFF
>many|TRBJ1-1|TRBD1|TRBV12-3/TRBV12-4
TGTGCCAGCCGGTCACAGGGGGTGGATGAAGCTTTCTTT
CASRSQGVDEAFF
>many|TRBJ2-5|TRBD2|TRBV7-8
TGTGCCAGCAGCTTACCATGGCGGGAGGAGACCCAGTACTTC
CASSLPWREETQYF
>few|TRBJ2-5|NA|TRBV9
TGTGCCAGCAGCGTGGGGCACCCAGGGGAGACCCAGTACTTC
CASSVGHPGETQYF
>NA|TRBJ2-7|TRBD1|TRBV28
TGTGCCAGCAGGCCGACAGGGGCGACCTACGAGCAGTACTTC
CASRPTGATYEQYF
>few|TRBJ1-1|TRBD1|TRBV3-1
TGTGCCAGCAGCCAACCCGGACAGGGGGCTGAAGCTTTCTTT
CASSQPGQGAEAFF
>many|TRBJ1-2|TRBD1|TRBV7-2
TGTGCCAGCAGCTTAGCCGGACAGGGGGCTTCTTATGGCTACACCTTC
CASSLAGQGASYGYTF
>NA|TRBJ1-5|NA|TRBV28
TGTGCCAGCACTACGGGGGGCAGGGGCCGAAGCAATCAGCCCCAGCATTTT
CASTTGGRGRSNQPQHF
>NA|TRBJ2-3|NA|TRBV20-1
TGCAGTGCCACCCAAGTTGGGCGGGATACGCAGTATTTT
CSATQVGRDTQYF
>NA|TRBJ1-1|NA|TRBV28
TGTGCCAGCCTCTGGGAGAACAGAGAAGCTTTCTTT
CASLWENREAFF
>NA|TRBJ2-5|TRBD2|TRBV10-3
TGTGCCATCAGTGTATCGGGGGGGGAAGAGACCCAGTACTTC
CAISVSGGEETQYF
>many|TRBJ1-1|NA|TRBV7-2
TGTGCCAGCAGCTCGCGCCACACTGAAGCTTTCTTT
CASSSRHTEAFF
>many|TRBJ2-5|TRBD1|TRBV7-2
TGTGCCAGCAGCTTAGGACAGGGACCGTACCAAGAGACCCAGTACTTC
CASSLGQGPYQETQYF
>NA|TRBJ1-1|NA|TRBV7-9
TGTGCCAGCAGCTTAGGGTGGGGGGGCTCGAACACTGAAGCTTTCTTT
CASSLGWGGSNTEAFF
>NA|TRBJ2-1|NA|TRBV11-3
TGTGCCAGCAGCTATACCCGAATCGATGAGCAGTTCTTC
CASSYTRIDEQFF
>NA|TRBJ2-1|NA|TRBV5-4
TGTGCCAGCAGCTTGGTACGGGGGGCAAATGAGCAGTTCTTC
CASSLVRGANEQFF
>few|TRBJ1-1|NA|TRBV20-1
TGCAGTGCTAGTACGAGGGGTATGGGCACTGAAGCTTTCTTT
CSASTRGMGTEAFF
>few|TRBJ2-2|TRBD2|TRBV6-4
TGTGCCAGCAGCCGTACTACTAGCGGGGGCACCGGGGAGCTGTTTTTT
CASSRTTSGGTGELFF
>once|TRBJ2-1|TRBD2|TRBV7-4
TGTGCCAGCAGCTTAGCGAGGCTAGCGGGAAACTATGAGCAGTTCTTC
CASSLARLAGNYEQFF
>NA|TRBJ2-5|TRBD2|TRBV27
TGTGCCAGCTCCGGGACTAGCGGGAGCCAAGAGACCCAGTACTTC
CASSGTSGSQETQYF
>few|TRBJ2-3|TRBD1|TRBV7-9
TGTGCCAGCAGCCAACAGGGGGGCCGCACAGATACGCAGTATTTT
CASSQQGGRTDTQYF
>many|TRBJ2-7|NA|TRBV7-2
TGTGCCAGCAGCTTAAACAGGGATTACGAGCAGTACTTC
CASSLNRDYEQYF
>few|TRBJ2-7|NA|TRBV9
TGTGCCAGCAGCGAGAGGGGGGGAGGGGGCGTCGACGAGCAGTACTTC
CASSERGGGGVDEQYF
>NA|TRBJ2-1|NA|TRBV7-2
TGTGCCAGCAGCGGTAACTACAATGAGCAGTTCTTC
CASSGNYNEQFF
>NA|TRBJ1-1|NA|TRBV19
TGTGCCAGTAAGCGGGCAGGGGCGGATGGCACTGAAGCTTTCTTT
CASKRAGADGTEAFF
>few|TRBJ2-2|TRBD1|TRBV15
TGTGCCACCCGCCCAGGGACAGGGGAAACCGGGGAGCTGTTTTTT
CATRPGTGETGELFF
>few|TRBJ2-3|NA|TRBV15
TGTGCCACCAGCAGAGATTTTCTCGCTACAGATACGCAGTATTTT
CATSRDFLATDTQYF
>many|TRBJ2-2|TRBD1|TRBV12-3/TRBV12-4
TGTGCCAGCAGCCCTACGGGACAGGGGAACACCGGGGAGCTGTTTTTT
CASSPTGQGNTGELFF
>few|TRBJ1-5|TRBD1|TRBV28
TGTGCCAGCAGTTTATGGGGGGGACAGGGGGCTGATCAGCCCCAGCATTTT
CASSLWGGQGADQPQHF
>many|TRBJ2-7|NA|TRBV7-2
TGTGCCAGCAGCTCGGAGGGGGGGCAGGGGAAGTACTTC
CASSSEGGQGKYF
>NA|TRBJ2-3|TRBD1|TRBV10-1
TGCGCCAGCAGCTCACCGGGACAGGGGACAGATACGCAGTATTTT
CASSSPGQGTDTQYF
>few|TRBJ2-7|TRBD2|TRBV28
TGTGCCAGCAGGCAGACTAGCGGGAGGGCCGTCGAGCAGTACTTC
CASRQTSGRAVEQYF
>NA|TRBJ1-2|TRBD1|TRBV27
TGTGCCAGCAGTCTCACCCCCGGACAGGGTGGCTACACCTTC
CASSLTPGQGGYTF
>NA|TRBJ1-1|NA|TRBV30
TGTGCCTGGAGTTTCGGGTCATTGAACACTGAAGCTTTCTTT
CAWSFGSLNTEAFF
>NA|TRBJ1-5|NA|TRBV28
TGTACCAGCAGTCCTGGACACAAAAATCAGCCCCAGCATTTT
CTSSPGHKNQPQHF
>many|TRBJ1-1|TRBD1|TRBV12-3/TRBV12-4
TGTGCCAGCAGCGGACAGGGCTTGAACACTGAAGCTTTCTTT
CASSGQGLNTEAFF
>few|TRBJ2-5|NA|TRBV11-2
TGTGCCAGCAGCTTCGCGGGCGTCGGGACCCAGTACTTC
CASSFAGVGTQYF
>few|TRBJ2-5|NA|TRBV7-4
TGTGCCAGCAGGCAAAACAGGGATCAAGAGACCCAGTACTTC
CASRQNRDQETQYF
>once|TRBJ2-5|TRBD2|TRBV28
TGTGCCAGCAGCACCCGGACTAGCGGGAGGAGGGAGACCCAGTACTTC
CASSTRTSGRRETQYF